This passage covers 24 T cell receptor beta chains from one sample sequenced in a study of blood T cell repertoires in COVID-19. Sequencing used immunoSEQ multiplex PCR; TCRdb keeps in-frame clones, though not all of them. Altogether roughly 300,000 clones are present, about 87% being singletons, with the ten largest covering approximately 1.5%. Material: peripheral blood. The receptors were sampled from a woman in her forties who had recovered from COVID-19.

Note on this clone: The same CDR3 arises from other DNA sequences in this sample as well. The chain combines TRBV19 with TRBJ1-1, with 7 bases identical to TRBD1. Germline V lookup: CDR1 LNHDA, CDR2 SQIVND (reference sequence). V lost 3 bases, J lost 4 bases, and 2 bases stayed unmatched. CDR3 length equals 13 residues. CDR3 region: CASSIGTATEAFF. CDR3 coding DNA: TGTGCCAGTAGTATTGGGACAGCCACTGAAGCTTTCTTT.

The chain carries TRBV5-1 and TRBJ2-3; D may be TRBD1 (5 bases). With 0 bases removed from V and 1 base from J, the gap between germline ends came to 6 bases. Looked up from germline, CDR1 is SGHRS and CDR2 is YFSETQ. This CDR3 spans 14 amino acids. CDR3 sequence reads: CASSLVQGTDTQYF. The CDR3, as DNA: TGCGCCAGCAGCTTGGTACAGGGCACAGATACGCAGTATTTT.

The chain joins TRBV5-1 to TRBJ2-4; maybe TRBD1 (5 bases). The CDR3 is 13 residues long. Germline values: CDR1 SGHRS, CDR2 YFSETQ. V lost 1 base and J lost 7, with 9 bases in between. Here the CDR3 DNA reads TGCGCCAGCAGCTTGCCAGGGTCTAACATTCAGTACTTC. It yields the protein CASSLPGSNIQYF.

This clone was recorded only once. This chain joins TRBV25-1 and TRBJ1-2, with TRBD1 matching 9 bases. Germline loops: CDR1 MGHDK, CDR2 SYGVNS. This CDR3 is built from 15 residues. After removal of 6 bases from V and 4 bases from J, the junction contained 9 bases not matched to a gene. The CDR3 loop reads CASSPGQGRGYGYTF. CDR3 coding DNA: TGTGCCAGCAGCCCAGGACAGGGGCGGGGCTATGGCTACACCTTC.

The chain uses TRBV19 and TRBJ1-4, with D maybe TRBD1 (5 bases). Trimming stripped 11 bases from V and 6 bases from J, with 19 bases between. The CDR3 is 14 residues long. Germline CDR1 is LNHDA and CDR2 is SQIVND (reference sequence). The DNA of the CDR3 is TGTGCCGTCAAAAACAGGTCCCCGGATGAAAAACTGTTTTTT. Its translation: CAVKNRSPDEKLFF.

Comments on this clone: The sample has other DNA sequences that encode this CDR3 too. The chain joins TRBV4-3 to TRBJ1-1, with 7 bases fitting TRBD1. The germline V gene encodes CDR1 LGHNA and CDR2 YSLEER. The CDR3 length is 15 residues. V dropped 3 bases and J dropped 4; count of bases not matched to a gene: 8. As DNA, the CDR3 is TGCGCCAGCAGCCAGGGCGCGTCAGGGGGCACTGAAGCTTTCTTT. Translated, it gives CASSQGASGGTEAFF.

The gene calls are TRBV4-3 and TRBJ2-2; 8 bases map to TRBD2. Germline CDR1 LGHNA, CDR2 YSLEER. The junction had 5 bases not matched to a gene; V was cut back by 0 bases and J by 5 bases. This CDR3 contains 16 residues. The CDR3 DNA reads TGCGCCAGCAGCCAAGATCTCGGCGGGGGGACCGGGGAGCTGTTTTTT. Translation gives CASSQDLGGGTGELFF.

V usage is TRBV9 and J usage is TRBJ2-2; the match to TRBD1 covers 8 bases. The CDR3 spans 17 residues. V lost 0 bases, J lost 4 bases, and 8 bases stayed unmatched. Germline V gene lookup returns CDR1 SGDLS and CDR2 YYNGEE. CDR3 in DNA: TGTGCCAGCAGCGTAGGGTCCGCCAGGGGGCGCACCGGGGAGCTGTTTTTT. This codes for CASSVGSARGRTGELFF.

The gene calls are TRBV6-5 and TRBJ2-3, with 9 bases aligning to TRBD2. This CDR3 has 15 residues. Per the germline V gene, CDR1 is MNHEY and CDR2 is SVGAGI. V lost 0 bases and J lost 4; bases outside the gene matches: 2. CDR3: CASSYSAGGADTQYF. The CDR3, as DNA: TGTGCCAGCAGTTACTCTGCGGGGGGGGCAGATACGCAGTATTTT.

This clone was observed once. Other DNA sequences within the sample encode an identical CDR3. This chain links TRBV5-1 with TRBJ2-3; D possibly corresponds to TRBD1 (5 bases). Looked up from germline, CDR1 is SGHRS and CDR2 is YFSETQ. Deletions cut 0 bases from V and 4 bases from J, with 9 bases between. The CDR3 spans 14 residues. CDR3 DNA sequence: TGCGCCAGCAGCTTGGGTAGGGGCGCAGATACGCAGTATTTT. Translating gives CASSLGRGADTQYF.

The chain is built from TRBV5-1 and TRBJ1-6, with 7 bases identical to TRBD1. Germline values: CDR1 SGHRS, CDR2 YFSETQ. After removal of 0 bases from V and 5 bases from J, the junction contained 5 bases not matched to a gene. The CDR3 is 16 amino acids. The DNA for the CDR3 is TGCGCCAGCAGCTTGGGCACAGGGGCGAATAATTCACCCCTCCACTTT. It codes for CASSLGTGANNSPLHF.

V and J are TRBV7-8 and TRBJ2-7, with D unclear. V dropped 6 bases and J dropped 0 bases, with 9 bases sitting between them. CDR3 size: 13 residues. Germline V gives CDR1 SGHVS, CDR2 FQNEAQ. The CDR3 DNA reads as TGTGCCAGCAGAAACTGGAGCTCCTACGAGCAGTACTTC. This gives the protein CASRNWSSYEQYF.

The DNA of the CDR3 is TGTGCCAGCAGCCCCGGTGGGGGGGCAGATACGCAGTATTTT. It translates to CASSPGGGADTQYF. The V and J genes are TRBV5-4 and TRBJ2-3; 7 bases line up with TRBD2. V lost 4 bases to trimming and J lost 4 bases; unmatched junction nucleotides: 6. The CDR3 loop spans 14 amino acids. The germline V gene has CDR1 SGHNT and CDR2 YYREEE (reference sequence).

The chain employs TRBV12-2 and TRBJ2-5; TRBD1 is the table's D call, not checked against the DNA. TRBV12-2 is shown as a pseudogene. The CDR3 totals 20 residues. The DNA of the CDR3 is TGTGCAAGTCGCTTGAAAGGATGGGCCAGGCAGGGGCTGGATGAAGAGACCCAGTACTTC. This gives the protein CASRLKGWARQGLDEETQYF.

This clone was detected only a few times. The rearrangement uses TRBV7-8 and TRBJ2-1; D may be TRBD2 (7 bases). Per germline, CDR1 SGHVS and CDR2 FQNEAQ. V lost 1 base to trimming and J lost 6 bases, with 19 bases between them. The length of the CDR3 is 17 residues. The CDR3 DNA follows: TGTGCCAGCAGCTTAGATCGGGGGGCCCCATTGATCAATGAGCAGTTCTTC. This codes for CASSLDRGAPLINEQFF.

In its sample, this clone was seen many times. The rearrangement uses TRBV7-2 and TRBJ1-2; D remains unclear. The CDR3 has 12 amino acids. Germline CDR1 and CDR2: SGHTA and FQGNSA. The germline V and J ends were trimmed by 3 bases and 3 bases, with 5 bases remaining between them. For the CDR3, the DNA is TGTGCCAGCAGCTTTAGTGACTATGGCTACACCTTC. Its translation is CASSFSDYGYTF.

The chain recombines TRBV15 with TRBJ2-7; no definite D call. The germline V gene encodes CDR1 LNHNV and CDR2 YYDKDF (reference sequence). Between the trimmed V and J ends, which lost 6 bases and 3 bases, there was a span of 9 bases. The CDR3 sequence is 12 residues long. The CDR3, as DNA: TGTGCCACCAGTTACCGGAGCTACGAGCAGTACTTC. Encoded protein: CATSYRSYEQYF.

The gene calls are TRBV27 and TRBJ2-1; possible D gene TRBD1, 6 bases. Trimming cost V 3 bases and J 5 bases, with 11 bases left between them. The CDR3 has 14 amino acids. Looked up from germline, CDR1 is MNHEY and CDR2 is SMNVEV (reference sequence). The CDR3 region has the DNA TGTGCCAGCAGTTTTATTGGGGGCCACAATGAGCAGTTCTTC. Translating it yields CASSFIGGHNEQFF.

The chain couples TRBV2 to TRBJ1-2, with 10 bases matching TRBD1. The V and J ends lost 8 bases and 3 bases, in that order; junction bases with no gene match: 3. The length of the CDR3 is 13 residues. The germline V gene has CDR1 SNHLY and CDR2 FYNNEI. Here the CDR3 DNA reads TGTGCCAGCCTCGGGACAGGGGACTATGGCTACACCTTC. It encodes CASLGTGDYGYTF.

The V gene is TRBV9, the J gene TRBJ2-1, with TRBD2 matching 13 bases. The CDR3 spans 16 residues. Germline CDR1 and CDR2: SGDLS and YYNGEE. V lost 4 bases and J lost 9; bases outside the gene matches: 10. CDR3 amino acids: CASSPRTSGGKGEQFF. CDR3 bases: TGTGCCAGCAGCCCACGGACTAGCGGGGGTAAGGGTGAGCAGTTCTTC.

This clone was detected a few times. The CDR3 coding sequence is TGTGCCATCGGGTTAGCGGGGGCCCAAGAGACCCAGTACTTC. As protein: CAIGLAGAQETQYF. V and J are TRBV10-3 and TRBJ2-5, with TRBD2 matching 9 bases. V shed 8 bases, J shed 1 base, and the junction held 5 bases outside the gene matches. This CDR3 has 14 residues. Germline V gene data show CDR1 as ENHRY and CDR2 as SYGVKD.

The V call is TRBV19, the J call TRBJ2-7, with D tentatively TRBD1 (6 bases). CDR1 and CDR2 from the germline V gene are LNHDA and SQIVND (reference sequence). The CDR3 length is 13 residues. V shed 3 bases and J shed 4 bases, with 10 bases lying between them. CDR3 nucleotides: TGTGCCAGTAGTATTGTCGGACAGTACGAGCAGTACTTC. It yields the protein CASSIVGQYEQYF.

This chain links TRBV7-2 with TRBJ2-1; no clear D gene. This CDR3 has 15 residues. From germline, CDR1 is SGHTA and CDR2 FQGNSA. V was clipped by 6 bases and J by 3 bases, with 15 bases between them. CDR3 sequence (DNA): TGTGCCAGCAGTCCCGGTCGGGTCCGCTACAATGAGCAGTTCTTC. Translated, it gives CASSPGRVRYNEQFF.

V and J are TRBV19 and TRBJ1-5, with 7 nucleotides matching TRBD1. The CDR3 runs 15 residues. Germline values: CDR1 LNHDA, CDR2 SQIVND (reference sequence). J gave up 9 bases and V 2 bases, and 10 bases lay outside the gene matches. The CDR3 loop is CASSINWDSLPPQHF. Here the CDR3 DNA reads TGTGCCAGTAGTATAAATTGGGACAGCCTGCCGCCCCAGCATTTT.